Listed here is a single T cell receptor beta chain. The CDR3 loop spans 16 amino acids. From germline, CDR1 is SGHRS and CDR2 YFSETQ. The record originates from a study of T cells expressing NK-cell markers. From the 5' RACE reads, TCRdb lists one entry per CDR3 protein and no DNA. Its table lists about 430,000 distinct CDR3 sequences. V is TRBV5-1 and J is TRBJ2-1; the TCRdb D gene call, TRBD2, has no DNA to confirm it. The sequenced sample was blood T cells: a sorted CD56 or NKG2C T cell subset, CD4+ or CD8+ T cells, or bulk PBMC T cells (not recorded which). The sequence was collected from a woman aged 50 to 60 in good health. CDR3 in amino acids: CASSPLLAGGINEQFF.